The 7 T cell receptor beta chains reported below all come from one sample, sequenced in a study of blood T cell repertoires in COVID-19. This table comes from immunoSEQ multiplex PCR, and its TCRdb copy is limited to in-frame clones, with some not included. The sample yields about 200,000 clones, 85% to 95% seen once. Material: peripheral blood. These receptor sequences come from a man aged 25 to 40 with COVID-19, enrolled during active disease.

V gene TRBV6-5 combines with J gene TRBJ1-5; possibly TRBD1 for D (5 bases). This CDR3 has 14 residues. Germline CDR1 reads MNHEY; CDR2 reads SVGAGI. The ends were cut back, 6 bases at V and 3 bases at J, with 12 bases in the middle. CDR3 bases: TGTGCCAGCAGACTTGACAGATTCAATCAGCCCCAGCATTTT. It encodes CASRLDRFNQPQHF.

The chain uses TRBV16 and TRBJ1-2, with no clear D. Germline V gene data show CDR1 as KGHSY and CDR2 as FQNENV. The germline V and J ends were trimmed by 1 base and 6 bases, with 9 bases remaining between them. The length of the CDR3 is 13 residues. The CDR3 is CASSQLQSNGYTF. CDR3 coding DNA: TGTGCCAGCAGCCAATTACAGTCGAATGGCTACACCTTC.

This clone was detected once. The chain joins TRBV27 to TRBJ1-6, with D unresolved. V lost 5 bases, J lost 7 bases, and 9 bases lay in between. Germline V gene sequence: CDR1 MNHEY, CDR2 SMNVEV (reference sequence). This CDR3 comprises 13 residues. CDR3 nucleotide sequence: TGTGCCAGCAGTCTCGGGTTGAATTCACCCCTCCACTTT. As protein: CASSLGLNSPLHF.

Here the CDR3 reads CASSPLPGTSSPGELFF. DNA for the CDR3: TGTGCCAGCAGCCCCCTCCCCGGGACTAGCTCTCCCGGGGAGCTGTTTTTT. This rearrangement joins TRBV3-1 (or the pseudogene TRBV3-2) to TRBJ2-2, with TRBD2 matching 9 bases. The junction had 12 bases not matched to a gene; V was cut back by 4 bases and J by 6 bases. The CDR3 loop spans 17 amino acids. Germline values: CDR1 LGHDT, CDR2 YNNKEL (reference sequence).

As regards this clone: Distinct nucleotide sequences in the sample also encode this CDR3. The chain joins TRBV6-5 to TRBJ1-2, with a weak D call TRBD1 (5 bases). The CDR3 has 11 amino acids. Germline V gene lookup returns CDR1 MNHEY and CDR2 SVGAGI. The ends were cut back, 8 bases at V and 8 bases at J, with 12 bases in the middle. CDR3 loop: CASGTGLGYTF. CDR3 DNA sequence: TGTGCCAGCGGTACAGGTCTCGGCTACACCTTC.

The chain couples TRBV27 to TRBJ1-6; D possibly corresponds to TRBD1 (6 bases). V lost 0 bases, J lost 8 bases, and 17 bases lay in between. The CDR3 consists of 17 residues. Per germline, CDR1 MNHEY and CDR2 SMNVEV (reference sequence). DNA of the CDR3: TGTGCCAGCAGTTTATCCTACGGCAGGGGCTTTGATTCACCCCTCCACTTT. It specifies CASSLSYGRGFDSPLHF.

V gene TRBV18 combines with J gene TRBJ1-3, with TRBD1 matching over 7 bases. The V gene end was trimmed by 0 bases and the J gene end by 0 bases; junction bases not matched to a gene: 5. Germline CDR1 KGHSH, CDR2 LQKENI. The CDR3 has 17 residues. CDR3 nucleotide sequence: TGTGCCAGCTCACCACCGACCGGGACAGCCTCTGGAAACACCATATATTTT. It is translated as CASSPPTGTASGNTIYF.